This entry features one T cell receptor (beta chain) sequence. The data derive from a study of blood T cell repertoires in COVID-19. Looking at the study overall: The United States, Italy and Spain supplied acute and convalescent COVID-19 samples. From T cells, B-cell-depleted T cells, or PBMCs came the material, which was cDNA or gDNA.

Sequencing used immunoSEQ multiplex PCR; TCRdb keeps in-frame clones, though not all of them. The table has around 300,000 clones, 89% seen once. In terms of age and location, participants ranged from roughly 18 to 90 years and lived in about two dozen US areas. There are 13 residues in the CDR3. The V segment lost 2 bases and the J segment 4 bases; nucleotides outside the gene matches: 2. From germline, CDR1 is SGHKS and CDR2 YYEKEE (reference sequence). The J gene is TRBJ1-2, the V gene TRBV5-5, with TRBD1 matching 7 bases. The sample consisted of PBMCs or T cells enriched from blood (not recorded which). This receptor was obtained from a woman in her thirties or forties who had recovered from COVID-19. The CDR3 region has the DNA TGTGCCAGCAGCTTAAGGACAGGCTATGGCTACACCTTC. Protein product: CASSLRTGYGYTF.